By share, the clone carrying this TCR beta chain ranks as medium-sized (0.01 to 0.1%). Its antigen is currently unknown. This specimen belongs to a study of glioma-infiltrating T cells. General study results and limits: CDR3 overlap between tissue and blood was very small. Tissue-blood divergence was below expectation in non-neoplastic patients, above in gliomas.

Amplification of TCR alpha and beta CDR3 regions from RNA used iRepertoire nested multiplex PCR. Input was roughly 100-450 ng of tissue mRNA or PBMC total RNA. TCRdb reprocessed the multiplex PCR reads with MiXCR, giving one entry per CDR3 protein. The table has roughly 120,000 distinct CDR3 sequences, 20% to 25% seen once. CDR3 length equals 12 residues. Germline CDR1 and CDR2: MNHEY and SVGEGT. V gave up 6 bases and J gave up 5 bases, with 9 bases separating them. Sequencing was carried out using glioma tissue, nonneoplastic brain tissue, or PBMCs (not recorded which). The V and J genes are TRBV6-2 or TRBV6-3 and TRBJ2-3; D uncertain. The receptor was isolated from a human donor with low-grade glioma or glioblastoma, undergoing nonglioma brain surgery, or in good health (not recorded which). The CDR3 nucleotides read TGTGCCAGCAGCCCGACCGAAGATACGCAGTATTTT. Its translation is CASSPTEDTQYF.